Following are 7 T cell receptor beta chains from one sample sequenced in a study of shared clonotypes between healthy human individuals. Sequenced by immunoSEQ multiplex PCR; TCRdb stores in-frame clones only, minus some. Of around 2,100,000 clones in the sample, about 94% were seen once. Terminally differentiated effector memory CD45RA+ cells were left out of the naive CD8 fraction, which was CD45RO-negative and positively selected for CCR7. The source material was naive CD8+ T cells sorted from blood. These receptor sequences come from a man aged 18 to 35 in good health.

This chain joins TRBV9 and TRBJ1-2, with 7 bases lining up with TRBD1. This CDR3 has 15 amino acids. V was clipped by 4 bases and J by 4 bases; unmatched bases: 10. Germline V lookup: CDR1 SGDLS, CDR2 YYNGEE. The CDR3 here is CASSSEGAVIYGYTF. The DNA for the CDR3 is TGTGCCAGCAGCTCCGAGGGGGCGGTAATCTATGGCTACACCTTC.

This chain connects TRBV27 to TRBJ2-3; 13 bases align to TRBD2. The V segment lost 6 bases and the J segment 5 bases; nucleotides outside the gene matches: 8. The CDR3 has 16 amino acids. Germline V CDR1 and CDR2: MNHEY, SMNVEV (reference sequence). CDR3 amino acids: CASSLLAGGLEDTQYF. In nucleotides, the CDR3 is TGTGCCAGCAGCCTACTAGCGGGGGGGTTGGAAGATACGCAGTATTTT.

The sample holds one count of this clone. The rearrangement joins TRBV10-2 to TRBJ1-1; D not certain. Germline CDR1 and CDR2: WSHSY and SAAADI. CDR3 length: 13 amino acids. V lost 4 bases and J 4 bases, leaving 10 bases between the germline ends. CDR3 loop: CASSVGEVTEAFF. In DNA, the CDR3 is TGCGCCAGCAGTGTCGGGGAAGTCACTGAAGCTTTCTTT.

The chain uses TRBV25-1 and TRBJ1-4; 9 bases are shared with TRBD1. CDR1 MGHDK and CDR2 SYGVNS come from the germline V gene. The CDR3 loop spans 14 amino acids. Trimming at V came to 6 bases and at J to 8 bases, leaving 7 bases not matched to a gene. CDR3 sequence (DNA): TGTGCCAGCAGCTCCGGGACAGGGTGGGAAAAACTGTTTTTT. Its translation is CASSSGTGWEKLFF.

The V and J genes are TRBV5-6 and TRBJ1-1; D is unclear. This CDR3 comprises 13 residues. CDR1 and CDR2 from the germline V gene are SGHDT and YYEEEE. V lost 4 bases and J lost 4, with 11 bases in between. This CDR3 reads CASSGGWTTEAFF. The CDR3 coding sequence is TGTGCCAGCAGCGGCGGGTGGACCACTGAAGCTTTCTTT.

This clone was picked up one time. V and J are TRBV4-3 and TRBJ2-1; D is possibly TRBD2 (6 bases). CDR3 length equals 17 residues. Trimming cost V 0 bases and J 7 bases, with 19 bases left between them. CDR1 LGHNA and CDR2 YSLEER come from the germline V gene. CDR3 bases: TGCGCCAGCAGCCAAGACAAAGGACTACCGGATTGGAATGAGCAGTTCTTC. Its protein product is CASSQDKGLPDWNEQFF.

This chain connects TRBV6-5 to TRBJ1-2; maybe TRBD1 (5 bases). Trimming stripped 7 bases from V and 7 bases from J, with 13 bases between. The germline V gene encodes CDR1 MNHEY and CDR2 SVGAGI. The CDR3 consists of 12 residues. CDR3 sequence (DNA): TGTGCCAGCATCGCAGGGAGTGGTGGCTACACCTTC. It yields the protein CASIAGSGGYTF.